A single TCR beta chain is shown here with its context. This CDR3 is built from 14 residues. From germline, CDR1 is LNHDA and CDR2 SQIVND (reference sequence). Trimming took off 10 bases at V and 6 bases at J, with 22 bases between the two ends. This record belongs to a study of blood T cell repertoires in COVID-19. Study background: Specimens from acute and convalescent COVID-19 originated in the United States, Italy and Spain. The cDNA or gDNA used as material had been derived from T cells, B-cell-depleted T cells, or PBMCs.

Original data processing: The authors estimated nucleated cell counts from reference gene primer amplification. The table came from immunoSEQ multiplex PCR; TCRdb's copy has only in-frame clones and leaves some out. V and J calls and clone size are given by that table; D and trimming were obtained from the DNA. Of about 210,000 clones in the sample, approximately 82% are singletons; the top ten hold about 12%. Material for sequencing was peripheral blood. This receptor was obtained from a woman aged 40 to 50 with acute or convalescent COVID-19. The rearrangement links TRBV19 to TRBJ2-7; D perhaps matches TRBD1 (8 bases). The chain's CDR3 is CATREGQAPGEQYF. CDR3 DNA sequence: TGTGCCACCAGGGAGGGACAGGCCCCAGGCGAGCAGTACTTC.